This TCR beta chain was captured by sequencing in a study of T cell clones after liver transplantation. CDR3 length: 13 amino acids. The V gene lost 4 bases and the J gene lost 0 bases, with 8 bases spanning the gap. Germline V gives CDR1 GTSNPN, CDR2 SVGIG (reference sequence). Sequenced by immunoSEQ multiplex PCR; TCRdb stores in-frame clones only, minus some. The table records about 80,000 clones, roughly 80% of them present only once. V gene TRBV30 combines with J gene TRBJ2-3, with D perhaps TRBD2 (5 bases). The sequence was collected from a human patient who received a liver transplant. Some T cells here may be from the graft donor. Source: CD4+ T cells from blood, taken 45 to 47 months after liver transplant. The CDR3, as DNA: TGTGCCTGGAATGAGGGAAGCACAGATACGCAGTATTTT. This codes for CAWNEGSTDTQYF.